Each of the 23 T cell receptor beta chains below was sequenced from the same sample in a study of T cells in Graves' hyperthyroidism and ophthalmopathy. The source material, RNA transcripts, was used to amplify TCR beta CDR3 regions. HTBI primers were used for first-round RT-PCR of the TCR CDR3. One entry per CDR3 protein, called by TCRdb with MiXCR from the multiplex PCR reads. The sample lists 490,000 or so distinct CDR3 sequences, around a fifth seen once, with 45% to 55% in the top ten. Sequenced material: blood. The source of these receptors is an older woman with Graves' ophthalmopathy.

The V and J genes are TRBV28 and TRBJ1-6; TRBD1 matches 9 bases. There are 15 residues in the CDR3. The V segment lost 5 bases and the J segment 9 bases; nucleotides outside the gene matches: 8. Germline V gives CDR1 MDHEN, CDR2 SYDVKM. The chain's CDR3 is CASSTTGTGSSPLHF. Written as DNA, the CDR3 is TGTGCCAGCAGTACTACCGGGACAGGGTCTTCACCCCTCCACTTT.

To note about this clonotype: This may come from a read error, since a much larger clone is one base off. This rearrangement joins TRBV7-9 to TRBJ2-3, with TRBD2 as a possible D gene (5 bases). This CDR3 region has 14 residues. Trimming shortened V by 3 bases and J by 0 bases, and 7 bases separated the two germline ends. CDR1 and CDR2 (germline): SEHNR, FQNEAQ (reference sequence). This chain's CDR3 is CASSFGSSTDTQYF. In DNA form, the CDR3 reads TGTGCCAGCAGCTTTGGGAGTAGCACAGATACGCAGTATTTT.

The count of this clonotype is one. One base away lies a much larger clone, so this may be a sequencing read error. The gene calls are TRBV5-1 and TRBJ2-3, with D maybe TRBD2 (5 bases). In germline, CDR1 is SGHRS, CDR2 YFSETQ. The CDR3 sequence is 16 residues long. Trimming cost V 0 bases and J 1 base, with 12 bases left between them. CDR3 sequence: CASSLVVRAGTDTQYF. The CDR3 region has the DNA TGCGCCAGCAGCTTGGTGGTGCGGGCCGGCACAGATACGCAGTATTTT.

This clonotype was picked up many times. This chain links TRBV3-1 with TRBJ2-1; possibly TRBD2 for D (5 bases). Germline CDR1 reads LGHDT; CDR2 reads YNNKEL (reference sequence). The CDR3 loop spans 15 amino acids. V dropped 1 base and J dropped 10 bases, with 17 bases sitting between them. The CDR3 sequence: CASSQGAHPGNEQFF. The CDR3 coding sequence is TGTGCCAGCAGCCAAGGCGCACACCCGGGGAACGAGCAGTTCTTC.

This sequence joins TRBV29-1 and TRBJ2-1; 8 positions match TRBD1. The J segment lost 12 bases and the V segment lost 6 bases, leaving 16 bases of the junction unmatched. This CDR3 is built from 14 residues. Germline V gene data show CDR1 as SQVTM and CDR2 as ANQGSEA. The CDR3 protein is CSVSQRRQGYGQFF. In nucleotides, the CDR3 is TGCAGCGTCAGCCAAAGACGACAGGGGTATGGGCAGTTCTTC.

The chain joins TRBV11-2 to TRBJ2-1, with 11 bases that match TRBD2. CDR3 length: 19 residues. The germline V gene has CDR1 SGHAT and CDR2 FQNNGV. J lost 1 base, V lost 4 bases, and 12 bases had no gene match. In nucleotides, the CDR3 is TGTGCCAGCAGCTCGTATCCCGGGACTAGCGGTTGGTCCTACAATGAGCAGTTCTTC. It is translated as CASSSYPGTSGWSYNEQFF.

This clonotype occurred a few times. This chain uses TRBV6-1 with TRBJ1-5; unclear D gene. Germline V gene lookup returns CDR1 MNHNS and CDR2 SASEGT. V was clipped by 5 bases and J by 10 bases, with 18 bases between them. This CDR3 has 14 amino acids. CDR3 protein: CASSIGPGPQPQHF. CDR3 DNA sequence: TGTGCCAGCAGTATTGGGCCAGGCCCTCAACCCCAGCATTTT.

This clonotype was observed many times. The chain is built from TRBV4-2 and TRBJ2-5, with D unresolved. This CDR3 has 14 amino acids. Trimming took 4 bases from V and 3 from J, leaving 12 bases between them. The V gene's germline CDR1 is LGHNA and CDR2 YNFKEQ. DNA of the CDR3: TGTGCCAGCAGCCGAGAGCGCTGGGAAGAGACCCAGTACTTC. Its translation: CASSRERWEETQYF.

Points on this clonotype: At one end, the junction sequence differs from germline, possibly due to a read error. The V gene is TRBV7-2, the J gene TRBJ2-7; D uncertain. The CDR3 extends over 14 amino acids. The germline gives CDR1 SGHTA, CDR2 FQGNSA. The CDR3 loop is CASSPFTGPYEQYF. In DNA form, the CDR3 reads TGCGCCAGCAGCCCCTTTACGGGTCCCTACGAGCAGTACTTC.

Only a few counts were recorded for this clonotype. The chain links TRBV18 to TRBJ2-1; weak D call: TRBD2 (6 bases). Germline assignment: CDR1 KGHSH and CDR2 LQKENI. CDR3 length: 15 amino acids. V was clipped by 0 bases and J by 4 bases, with 10 bases between them. In DNA form, the CDR3 reads TGTGCCAGCTCACCACCGAGGGACTGGTACAATGAGCAGTTCTTC. Encoded protein: CASSPPRDWYNEQFF.

The J gene is TRBJ2-1, the V gene TRBV7-2; no definite D call. Trimming pared 2 bases from V and 9 bases from J, leaving 8 bases between. Germline assignment: CDR1 SGHTA and CDR2 FQGNSA. This CDR3 has 12 residues. CDR3 region: CASSLSRTEQFF. The CDR3 region has the DNA TGTGCCAGCAGCTTATCCAGGACTGAGCAGTTCTTC.

The chain couples TRBV7-9 to TRBJ1-2; 7 bases agree with TRBD1. The V segment lost 4 bases and the J segment 3 bases; nucleotides outside the gene matches: 5. This CDR3 comprises 14 residues. CDR1 and CDR2 from the germline V gene are SEHNR and FQNEAQ (reference sequence). CDR3 DNA: TGTGCCAGCAGCTACACCGGGACAGACTATGGCTACACCTTC. Encoded protein: CASSYTGTDYGYTF.

This clonotype appeared many times. This chain connects TRBV28 to TRBJ2-7; TRBD2 matches 7 bases. From germline, CDR1 is MDHEN and CDR2 SYDVKM. CDR3 length: 16 amino acids. Trimming took 6 bases from V and 2 from J; bases not matched to a gene: 13. CDR3 DNA sequence: TGTGCCAGCAGCACCCCAGAGGGAGGGGCTCCCTACGAGCAGTACTTC. This translates into CASSTPEGGAPYEQYF.

The table lists this clonotype with a few counts. The chain links TRBV19 to TRBJ2-5; 9 bases match TRBD2. Germline V lookup: CDR1 LNHDA, CDR2 SQIVND (reference sequence). This CDR3 has 15 amino acids. Unmatched junction bases numbered 7, after V lost 5 bases and J lost 3 bases. This CDR3 is CASSPTSGYKETQYF. The CDR3 bases are TGTGCCAGTAGTCCGACTAGCGGATACAAAGAGACCCAGTACTTC.

This clonotype was detected only a few times. DNA for the CDR3: TGTGCCAGCAGTTTATGGGAGGGGCTTAATTCACCCCTCCACTTT. Amino acid sequence: CASSLWEGLNSPLHF. The chain is built from TRBV6-2 or TRBV6-3 and TRBJ1-6; a possible D gene is TRBD1 (5 bases). Germline V lookup: CDR1 MNHEY, CDR2 SVGEGT. The CDR3 length is 15 residues. Trimming took 4 bases from V and 6 from J, leaving 13 bases between them.

This sequence joins TRBV7-9 and TRBJ2-1, with D unresolved. V lost 5 bases, J lost 5 bases, and 16 bases lay in between. This CDR3 comprises 15 residues. In germline, CDR1 is SEHNR, CDR2 FQNEAQ (reference sequence). Here the CDR3 DNA reads TGTGCCAGCAGCCTTACCCCCTCCCCCCACAATGAGCAGTTCTTC. Its translation is CASSLTPSPHNEQFF.

The J gene is TRBJ1-2, the V gene TRBV20-1, with D maybe TRBD1 (5 bases). Trimming removed 0 bases from V and 2 bases from J, with 16 bases in between. This CDR3 spans 16 amino acids. Per germline, CDR1 DFQATT and CDR2 SNEGSKA (reference sequence). DNA for the CDR3: TGCAGTGCTAGAGATCGGGGGGGTGGGTGGAACTATGGCTACACCTTC. Its protein is CSARDRGGGWNYGYTF.

A few counts support this clonotype. The rearrangement joins TRBV13 to TRBJ1-1; tentatively, D is TRBD1 (6 bases). V lost 1 base, J lost 11 bases, and 11 bases lay in between. This CDR3 comprises 12 residues. The germline gives CDR1 PRHDT, CDR2 FYEKMQ (reference sequence). CDR3 amino acids: CASSLERGKAFF. DNA for the CDR3: TGTGCCAGCAGCTTAGAGAGGGGGAAGGCTTTCTTT.

The chain combines TRBV7-3 with TRBJ2-6, with 7 bases that match TRBD2. The CDR3 sequence is 15 residues long. V lost 5 bases to trimming and J lost 8 bases; unmatched junction nucleotides: 9. CDR1 and CDR2 (germline): SGHTA, FQGTGA. CDR3 coding DNA: TGTGCCAGCAGCCCAAGCGGGGTTAGGACCAACGTCCTGACTTTC. Its protein product is CASSPSGVRTNVLTF.

CDR3 DNA: TGTGCCAGCACCCTTTACTTGGGACTACCGGACGAGCAGTACTTC. This encodes CASTLYLGLPDEQYF. The V gene is TRBV6-1, the J gene TRBJ2-7; 7 nucleotides line up with TRBD2. There are 15 residues in the CDR3. CDR1 is MNHNS and CDR2 is SASEGT in the germline V gene. V trimming: 7 bases; J trimming: 5 bases; junction bases outside the gene matches: 14.

There are a few counts of this clonotype. The rearrangement uses TRBV24-1 and TRBJ2-1; D unresolved. Trimming shortened V by 2 bases and J by 8 bases, and 3 bases separated the two germline ends. The CDR3 runs 11 residues. Looked up from germline, CDR1 is KGHDR and CDR2 is SFDVKD. Here the CDR3 reads CATSDYDEQFF. In nucleotides, the CDR3 is TGTGCCACCAGTGATTACGATGAGCAGTTCTTC.

There are many counts of this clonotype. This chain connects TRBV5-6 to TRBJ2-3; D is possibly TRBD2 (5 bases). CDR1 is SGHDT, CDR2 YYEEEE, per germline. This CDR3 region has 16 residues. V gave up 3 bases and J gave up 2 bases, with 16 bases separating them. In nucleotides, the CDR3 is TGTGCCAGCAGCTCGGCAGGTCGGCGGGTCACAGATACGCAGTATTTT. It encodes CASSSAGRRVTDTQYF.

Comments on this clonotype: Mismatch with germline at one junction end may stem from a read error. The chain joins TRBV6-5 to TRBJ2-7; 9 positions agree with TRBD2. Germline CDR1 reads MNHEY; CDR2 reads SVGAGI. CDR3 length: 14 residues. In DNA, the CDR3 is TGTGCCGGCAGCTTGACTAGCGGCACCTACGAGCAGTACTTC. Its translation is CAGSLTSGTYEQYF.